The 17 T cell receptor beta chains reported below all come from one sample, sequenced in a study of CD8 T cells in ankylosing spondylitis. Each CDR3 protein gets one entry after TCRdb re-called the 5' RACE reads with MiXCR. The table has approximately 200,000 distinct CDR3 sequences, over 10% seen once. Sequencing was carried out using blood, either unsorted or a sorted T cell fraction (not recorded which). These receptors all stem from a female donor with ankylosing spondylitis or in good health (not recorded which).

With respect to this clonotype: This could be a read error, since a much larger clone is one nucleotide away. V and J are TRBV4-2 and TRBJ2-6; TRBD2 matches 7 bases. Trimming removed 7 bases from V and 0 bases from J; junction bases left unmatched: 9. The CDR3 sequence is 17 residues long. Germline CDR1 and CDR2: LGHNA and YNFKEQ. The CDR3 DNA follows: TGTGCCAGCAACACGAGCGGGGTGAACTCTGGGGCCAACGTCCTGACTTTC. It specifies CASNTSGVNSGANVLTF.

The rearrangement uses TRBV27 and TRBJ2-1, with 7 bases aligning to TRBD2. Looked up from germline, CDR1 is MNHEY and CDR2 is SMNVEV (reference sequence). The CDR3 spans 15 residues. The trim removed 8 bases at V and 6 bases at J, leaving 13 bases unmatched. DNA for the CDR3: TGTGCCAGCGGAATACCGGGACTATCAATCAATGAGCAGTTCTTC. It codes for CASGIPGLSINEQFF.

This clonotype was seen many times. This chain uses TRBV28 with TRBJ2-1, with D hard to call. The CDR3 loop spans 15 amino acids. Trimming took 4 bases from V and 10 from J, leaving 20 bases between them. CDR1 MDHEN and CDR2 SYDVKM come from the germline V gene. The CDR3 here is CASSSMLAGHFEQFF. For the CDR3, the DNA is TGTGCCAGCAGTTCCATGTTAGCCGGGCATTTCGAGCAGTTCTTC.

This clonotype was recorded many times. The chain employs TRBV5-1 and TRBJ1-4; 7 nucleotides agree with TRBD1. The trim removed 4 bases at V and 3 bases at J, leaving 3 bases unmatched. The CDR3 has 14 residues. In germline, CDR1 is SGHRS, CDR2 YFSETQ. The CDR3, as DNA: TGCGCCAGCAGCGAGGGACAGTCTAATGAAAAACTGTTTTTT. It yields the protein CASSEGQSNEKLFF.

The rearrangement joins TRBV19 to TRBJ2-2, with D possibly called TRBD1 or TRBD2 (7 bases each). The CDR3 is 18 residues long. The germline CDR1 and CDR2 sequences are LNHDA and SQIVND (reference sequence). V shed 3 bases and J shed 0 bases, with 17 bases lying between them. The CDR3 DNA sequence: TGTGCCAGTAGTATGAGGCCAGGGGGGGCCTCGAACACCGGGGAGCTGTTTTTT. Protein product: CASSMRPGGASNTGELFF.

The table lists this clonotype with many counts. V is TRBV14 and J is TRBJ2-1; D is unclear. The CDR3 consists of 12 residues. The ends were cut back, 1 base at V and 8 bases at J, with 6 bases in the middle. Germline-derived CDR1 and CDR2 are SGHDN and FVKESK. This CDR3 reads CASSQVTYEQFF. The CDR3 bases are TGTGCCAGCAGCCAAGTGACCTATGAGCAGTTCTTC. The entire variable domain, with the rest obtained from reference TRBV14 and TRBJ2-1, is as follows: EAGVTQFPSHSVIEKGQTVTLRCDPISGHDNLYWYRRVMGKEIKFLLHFVKESKQDESGMPNNRFLAERTGGTYSTLKVQPAELEDSGVYFCASSQVTYEQFFGPGTRLTVL.

This clonotype was seen a few times. The V call is TRBV20-1, the J call TRBJ2-5, with 7 bases that match TRBD2. The CDR3 is 14 residues long. The germline V gene has CDR1 DFQATT and CDR2 SNEGSKA (reference sequence). J was trimmed by 2 bases and V by 5 bases; bases with no gene match: 8. The CDR3 bases are TGCAGTGCTGACCGGGGGGAGCCTCAAGAGACCCAGTACTTC. Translation: CSADRGEPQETQYF.

In this sample, this clonotype turned up many times. The rearrangement uses TRBV6-5 and TRBJ2-7; D could derive from TRBD1 or TRBD2 (5 bases each). The germline gives CDR1 MNHEY, CDR2 SVGAGI. The CDR3 spans 16 residues. Deletions cut 0 bases from V and 1 base from J, with 13 bases between. Here the CDR3 DNA reads TGTGCCAGCAGTTACTCCGGGACCAAATTTTCCTACGAGCAGTACTTC. This sequence encodes CASSYSGTKFSYEQYF.

This clonotype was observed many times. This chain links TRBV12-3 or TRBV12-4 with TRBJ1-3; D not resolved. The CDR3 is 15 amino acids. V was trimmed by 5 bases and J by 2 bases, leaving 13 bases between them. The CDR3 region has the DNA TGTGCCAGCAGTCCCCGGACGCCTCCTGGAAACACCATATATTTT. It translates to CASSPRTPPGNTIYF.

The chain couples TRBV24-1 to TRBJ2-1; 8 bases line up with TRBD2. The CDR3 sequence is 19 residues long. Looked up from germline, CDR1 is KGHDR and CDR2 is SFDVKD. V gave up 3 bases and J gave up 7 bases; unmatched junction bases: 19. The CDR3 region has the DNA TGTGCCACCAGTGATACGGGGGGGGGGACAACCCGTTTGGGTAATGAGCAGTTCTTC. Its protein is CATSDTGGGTTRLGNEQFF.

This clonotype was seen a handful of times. This chain links TRBV4-3 with TRBJ2-3; 8 positions match TRBD1. Germline-derived CDR1 and CDR2 are LGHNA and YSLEER. V trimming: 3 bases; J trimming: 5 bases; junction bases outside the gene matches: 4. This CDR3 region has 14 residues. The CDR3 is CASSQVDRGDTQYF. The CDR3 nucleotides are TGCGCCAGCAGCCAGGTAGACAGGGGAGATACGCAGTATTTT.

This clonotype was picked up many times. The V and J genes are TRBV12-3 or TRBV12-4 and TRBJ2-7, with D perhaps matching TRBD1 (5 bases). V lost 6 bases and J 1 base, leaving 13 bases between the germline ends. The CDR3 contains 14 residues. The chain's CDR3 is CASSTHDSSYEQYF. The CDR3 DNA sequence: TGTGCCAGCAGCACCCACGACAGTTCCTACGAGCAGTACTTC.

This clonotype was seen ten or more times. The rearrangement joins TRBV5-1 to TRBJ1-6, with D possibly being TRBD1 (5 bases). Germline CDR1 is SGHRS and CDR2 is YFSETQ. The CDR3 totals 15 residues. The ends were cut back, 5 bases at V and 7 bases at J, with 16 bases in the middle. The CDR3 is CASRDTGQLNSPLHF. The CDR3 DNA reads TGCGCCAGCAGGGACACAGGTCAGCTGAATTCACCCCTCCACTTT.

This clonotype was seen repeatedly, ten times or more. V usage is TRBV7-2 and J usage is TRBJ1-2; D is possibly TRBD1 (6 bases). Germline V gene sequence: CDR1 SGHTA, CDR2 FQGNSA. The ends were cut back, 2 bases at V and 4 bases at J, with 20 bases in the middle. The CDR3 totals 17 residues. CDR3 region: CASSLSRGSAAFYGYTF. CDR3 in DNA: TGTGCCAGCAGCTTATCTAGGGGGTCGGCAGCTTTCTATGGCTACACCTTC.

The rearrangement links TRBV7-2 to TRBJ1-1; 7 positions match TRBD1. V shed 4 bases, J shed 4 bases, and the junction held 6 bases outside the gene matches. This CDR3 spans 14 amino acids. Germline assignment: CDR1 SGHTA and CDR2 FQGNSA. This chain's CDR3 is CASSSTGRITEAFF. The CDR3 DNA is TGTGCCAGCAGCTCGACAGGGAGGATCACTGAAGCTTTCTTT.

Ten or more counts support this clonotype. The CDR3 coding sequence is TGTGCCAGCATCCCATTTAGCGGGAACGCAGATACGCAGTATTTT. Translated: CASIPFSGNADTQYF. The chain carries TRBV7-8 and TRBJ2-3, with TRBD2 matching 8 bases. The CDR3 extends over 15 amino acids. Germline trimming cut 7 bases from V and 4 bases from J; bases unmatched to any gene: 10. Germline CDR1 and CDR2: SGHVS and FQNEAQ. Based on the CDR3 plus reference TRBV7-8 and TRBJ2-3, the full variable domain is GAGVSQSPRYKVAKRGQDVALRCDPISGHVSLFWYQQALGQGPEFLTYFQNEAQLDKSGLPSDRFFAERPEGSVSTLKIQRTQQEDSAVYLCASIPFSGNADTQYFGPGTRLTVL.

This clonotype has at least ten counts. The chain employs TRBV19 and TRBJ1-5; D gene ambiguous. CDR1 and CDR2 from the germline V gene are LNHDA and SQIVND (reference sequence). This CDR3 contains 12 residues. V was cut by 0 bases and J by 4 bases, with 1 base left in between. For the CDR3, the DNA is TGTGCCAGTAGTATAGAGAATCAGCCCCAGCATTTT. Amino acids: CASSIENQPQHF.